The 28 T cell receptor beta chains given below trace back to one sample, sequenced in a study of blood T cell repertoires in COVID-19. The table came from immunoSEQ multiplex PCR; TCRdb's copy has only in-frame clones and leaves some out. The data hold roughly 410,000 clones, with about 91% observed a single time. Sequencing was done on a sample of peripheral blood. The receptors come from a woman in her thirties or forties with COVID-19, enrolled during active disease.

CDR3 region: CASSTGTTNEQFF. In DNA, the CDR3 is TGTGCCAGCAGCACCGGGACTACGAATGAGCAGTTCTTC. This rearrangement joins TRBV7-9 to TRBJ2-1; 7 nucleotides line up with TRBD2. Germline CDR1 and CDR2: SEHNR and FQNEAQ (reference sequence). The CDR3 length is 13 residues. After removal of 5 bases from V and 7 bases from J, the junction contained 5 bases not matched to a gene.

The V call is TRBV10-3, the J call TRBJ1-2, with 12 bases identical to TRBD1. The CDR3 has 16 amino acids. V was clipped by 11 bases and J by 7 bases; unmatched bases: 17. Germline-derived CDR1 and CDR2 are ENHRY and SYGVKD. The CDR3 reads CASKEGPGQGASGYTF. The CDR3 coding sequence is TGTGCCTCAAAAGAGGGCCCGGGACAGGGGGCCTCTGGCTACACCTTC.

This chain connects TRBV24-1 to TRBJ1-5; D gene uncertain. This CDR3 comprises 13 residues. Trimming left V 9 bases short and J 1 base short, with 9 bases between. CDR1 and CDR2 from the germline V gene are KGHDR and SFDVKD. The CDR3: CATRGGSNQPQHF. In DNA form, the CDR3 reads TGTGCCACCCGGGGTGGGAGCAATCAGCCCCAGCATTTT.

The chain joins TRBV27 to TRBJ2-5; 7 bases match TRBD1. The CDR3 consists of 16 residues. Trimming removed 0 bases from V and 1 base from J; junction bases left unmatched: 5. Germline CDR1 reads MNHEY; CDR2 reads SMNVEV (reference sequence). The CDR3 reads CASSLSPGTAQETQYF. CDR3 sequence (DNA): TGTGCCAGCAGTTTATCACCTGGGACAGCCCAAGAGACCCAGTACTTC.

This sequence joins TRBV5-6 and TRBJ2-1; 13 nucleotides match TRBD2. Germline lookup yields CDR1 SGHDT and CDR2 YYEEEE. This CDR3 contains 17 residues. With V trimmed by 1 base and J by 7 bases, 8 bases remained unmatched. CDR3 DNA sequence: TGTGCCAGCAGCTTGACTAGCGGGAGGGCCTGGGTTAATGAGCAGTTCTTC. Protein sequence: CASSLTSGRAWVNEQFF.

The chain employs TRBV20-1 and TRBJ1-5; D uncertain. CDR1 is DFQATT, CDR2 SNEGSKA, per germline (reference sequence). This CDR3 is built from 15 residues. V was shortened by 3 bases and J by 1 base, with 13 bases between the two germline ends. The CDR3 protein is CSASHRVYSNQPQHF. CDR3 nucleotides: TGCAGTGCTAGTCACCGGGTTTACAGCAATCAGCCCCAGCATTTT.

The chain couples TRBV7-8 to TRBJ2-2; D is perhaps TRBD2 (6 bases). This CDR3 contains 15 residues. The V end lost 5 bases, the J end lost 3 bases, and 13 bases lay between the germline ends. CDR1 and CDR2 from the germline V gene are SGHVS and FQNEAQ. The CDR3 sequence is CASSVTREYTGELFF. The CDR3 DNA sequence: TGTGCCAGCAGCGTAACCCGGGAGTACACCGGGGAGCTGTTTTTT.

This clone was picked up a small number of times. The CDR3 DNA is TGTGCCAGCAGTTTATCAGTACGAAATCAACTGTTTTTT. Its protein product is CASSLSVRNQLFF. The chain combines TRBV12-3 or TRBV12-4 with TRBJ1-4; D uncertain. The CDR3 spans 13 residues. V was trimmed by 2 bases and J by 12 bases, leaving 13 bases between them.

The rearrangement links TRBV5-1 to TRBJ2-1; 9 bases map to TRBD1. The CDR3 length is 15 residues. The germline CDR1 and CDR2 sequences are SGHRS and YFSETQ. Trimming took 2 bases from V and 12 from J; bases not matched to a gene: 12. CDR3 in amino acids: CASSLRTGALPSQFF. CDR3 DNA: TGCGCCAGCAGCTTACGGACAGGGGCCCTACCATCGCAGTTCTTC.

The V call is TRBV28, the J call TRBJ2-7; 7 bases fit TRBD1. The germline gives CDR1 MDHEN, CDR2 SYDVKM. The CDR3 is made up of 16 amino acids. Losses at the gene ends were 1 base for V and 2 bases for J; bases not matched to a gene: 8. CDR3 coding DNA: TGTGCCAGCAGTTTATATGGGTGGGACAGTACCTACGAGCAGTACTTC. This gives the protein CASSLYGWDSTYEQYF.

The rearrangement joins TRBV3-1 (or the pseudogene TRBV3-2) to TRBJ2-1, with D perhaps TRBD2 (5 bases). Per germline, CDR1 LGHDT and CDR2 YNNKEL (reference sequence). Trimming pared 1 base from V and 6 bases from J, leaving 13 bases between. CDR3 length: 15 amino acids. The CDR3 loop reads CASSQVLGVGNEQFF. The CDR3 DNA reads as TGTGCCAGCAGCCAAGTCCTCGGGGTGGGCAATGAGCAGTTCTTC.

The chain has TRBV3-1 (or the pseudogene TRBV3-2) and TRBJ1-1; possibly TRBD1 for D (6 bases). The CDR3 covers 13 residues. The ends were cut back, 4 bases at V and 1 base at J, with 7 bases in the middle. The germline V gene has CDR1 LGHDT and CDR2 YNNKEL (reference sequence). CDR3 nucleotide sequence: TGTGCCAGCAGCCTAGGGGGGAACACTGAAGCTTTCTTT. It yields the protein CASSLGGNTEAFF.

This clone appeared once. The chain links TRBV3-1 (or the pseudogene TRBV3-2) to TRBJ2-3, with 8 bases that match TRBD2. Per germline, CDR1 LGHDT and CDR2 YNNKEL (reference sequence). V lost 4 bases to trimming and J lost 3 bases; unmatched junction nucleotides: 12. The CDR3 covers 17 residues. The CDR3 region has the DNA TGTGCCAGCAGCCCCCGGGGGGGGGAGCTGGGAACAGATACGCAGTATTTT. It encodes CASSPRGGELGTDTQYF.

The chain is built from TRBV28 and TRBJ1-2; TRBD1 might be the D (5 bases). The CDR3 has 17 amino acids. Trimming took 6 bases from V and 5 from J, leaving 25 bases between them. Germline V lookup: CDR1 MDHEN, CDR2 SYDVKM. CDR3 loop: CASSPRESYRPLYGYTF. In DNA form, the CDR3 reads TGTGCCAGCAGCCCTAGGGAATCATACAGGCCGCTGTATGGCTACACCTTC.

The chain combines TRBV9 with TRBJ1-6, with 7 bases aligning to TRBD1. V was pared by 0 bases and J by 10 bases, with 7 bases of the junction left unmatched. This CDR3 region has 15 residues. In germline, CDR1 is SGDLS, CDR2 YYNGEE. This chain's CDR3 is CASSVEAGGMSPLHF. The CDR3 DNA is TGTGCCAGCAGCGTAGAGGCAGGGGGAATGTCACCCCTCCACTTT.

The rearrangement uses TRBV6-5 and TRBJ2-3; a possible D gene is TRBD1 (6 bases). The V gene's germline CDR1 is MNHEY and CDR2 SVGAGI. The CDR3 totals 15 residues. Trimming removed 6 bases from V and 4 bases from J, with 17 bases in between. The CDR3 nucleotides read TGTGCCAGCAGATGGACAGCCCGCGGCGCAGATACGCAGTATTTT. Protein product: CASRWTARGADTQYF.

The chain employs TRBV5-1 and TRBJ2-1, with D unresolved. The CDR3 has 12 residues. Per germline, CDR1 SGHRS and CDR2 YFSETQ. Trimming left V 4 bases short and J 8 bases short, with 10 bases between. The CDR3 coding sequence is TGCGCCAGCAGCCCTCTCCGCGATGAGCAGTTCTTC. It encodes CASSPLRDEQFF.

The chain is built from TRBV5-1 and TRBJ1-1; no firm D call. Germline values: CDR1 SGHRS, CDR2 YFSETQ. The length of the CDR3 is 13 residues. V was shortened by 4 bases and J by 1 base, with 8 bases between the two germline ends. The CDR3 DNA is TGCGCCAGCAGCAACGGCGGGAACACTGAAGCTTTCTTT. This translates into CASSNGGNTEAFF. Full variable domain (outside the CDR3, taken from reference TRBV5-1 and TRBJ1-1): KAGVTQTPRYLIKTRGQQVTLSCSPISGHRSVSWYQQTPGQGLQFLFEYFSETQRNKGNFPGRFSGRQFSNSRSEMNVSTLELGDSALYLCASSNGGNTEAFFGQGTRLTVV.

V usage is TRBV3-1 (or the pseudogene TRBV3-2) and J usage is TRBJ1-5; 9 positions agree with TRBD1. The ends lost 4 bases at V and 4 bases at J; junction bases unmatched: 5. Looked up from germline, CDR1 is LGHDT and CDR2 is YNNKEL (reference sequence). The CDR3 extends over 15 amino acids. CDR3 residues: CASSPRDRDNQPQHF. CDR3 bases: TGTGCCAGCAGCCCACGGGACAGGGATAATCAGCCCCAGCATTTT.

The chain joins TRBV5-1 to TRBJ1-4, with 11 positions matching TRBD1. The germline gives CDR1 SGHRS, CDR2 YFSETQ. This CDR3 has 15 amino acids. V was clipped by 4 bases and J by 7 bases; unmatched bases: 6. The CDR3 loop is CASSPPGQGGEKLFF. CDR3 DNA sequence: TGCGCCAGCAGCCCTCCGGGACAGGGGGGTGAAAAACTGTTTTTT.

V gene TRBV6-5 combines with J gene TRBJ2-7; a weak D match, TRBD2 (6 bases). This CDR3 region has 13 residues. The V gene's germline CDR1 is MNHEY and CDR2 SVGAGI. V gave up 10 bases and J gave up 4 bases, with 17 bases separating them. The CDR3 DNA sequence: TGTGCCACTCTGTCGCGGGGACTTTACGAGCAGTACTTC. It is translated as CATLSRGLYEQYF.

V and J are TRBV29-1 and TRBJ2-2; unclear D gene. CDR3 length: 13 residues. CDR1 is SQVTM and CDR2 is ANQGSEA in the germline V gene. V was shortened by 4 bases and J by 1 base, with 7 bases between the two germline ends. For the CDR3, the DNA is TGCAGCGTTGCAGGCCAGAACACCGGGGAGCTGTTTTTT. Translating gives CSVAGQNTGELFF.

This chain joins TRBV29-1 and TRBJ1-1; TRBD1 agrees at 9 bases. Trimming took 7 bases from V and 5 from J; bases not matched to a gene: 5. This CDR3 spans 12 amino acids. Germline V lookup: CDR1 SQVTM, CDR2 ANQGSEA. The CDR3 here is CSAQTGGTEAFF. CDR3 nucleotides: TGCAGCGCCCAGACAGGGGGGACTGAAGCTTTCTTT.

The chain couples TRBV19 to TRBJ1-4; no clear D gene. CDR3 size: 14 residues. Germline values: CDR1 LNHDA, CDR2 SQIVND (reference sequence). V was clipped by 3 bases and J by 5 bases, with 10 bases between them. CDR3 amino acids: CASSMIRGNEKLFF. The CDR3 nucleotides are TGTGCCAGTAGTATGATTAGAGGGAATGAAAAACTGTTTTTT.

This chain links TRBV28 with TRBJ1-2; 7 nucleotides agree with TRBD1. This CDR3 has 13 amino acids. V dropped 6 bases and J dropped 2; count of bases not matched to a gene: 3. Germline V lookup: CDR1 MDHEN, CDR2 SYDVKM. CDR3 nucleotide sequence: TGTGCCAGCAGAGACAGGGTAAACTATGGCTACACCTTC. This codes for CASRDRVNYGYTF.

The V and J genes are TRBV19 and TRBJ2-3, with D possibly TRBD2 on 5 matching bases. The germline V and J ends were trimmed by 10 bases and 0 bases, with 17 bases remaining between them. Germline V lookup: CDR1 LNHDA, CDR2 SQIVND (reference sequence). The CDR3 loop spans 15 amino acids. CDR3 DNA sequence: TGTGCCACCTCACAGAGGCGCGGGAGCACAGATACGCAGTATTTT. This gives the protein CATSQRRGSTDTQYF.

This chain links TRBV11-3 with TRBJ2-5; TRBD1 agrees at 9 bases. Germline V gene lookup returns CDR1 SGHNT and CDR2 YENEEA. The CDR3 is made up of 16 amino acids. Losses at the gene ends were 4 bases for V and 5 bases for J; bases not matched to a gene: 11. CDR3 DNA: TGTGCCAGCAGCTCTATGGGGACAGGGTACGGGGAGACCCAGTACTTC. This encodes CASSSMGTGYGETQYF.

V and J are TRBV27 and TRBJ2-7; no clear D. The CDR3 contains 12 residues. V lost 5 bases to trimming and J lost 2 bases, with 7 bases between them. CDR1 is MNHEY and CDR2 is SMNVEV in the germline V gene (reference sequence). CDR3 residues: CASSPSPYEQYF. In DNA, the CDR3 is TGTGCCAGCAGTCCCTCCCCCTACGAGCAGTACTTC.